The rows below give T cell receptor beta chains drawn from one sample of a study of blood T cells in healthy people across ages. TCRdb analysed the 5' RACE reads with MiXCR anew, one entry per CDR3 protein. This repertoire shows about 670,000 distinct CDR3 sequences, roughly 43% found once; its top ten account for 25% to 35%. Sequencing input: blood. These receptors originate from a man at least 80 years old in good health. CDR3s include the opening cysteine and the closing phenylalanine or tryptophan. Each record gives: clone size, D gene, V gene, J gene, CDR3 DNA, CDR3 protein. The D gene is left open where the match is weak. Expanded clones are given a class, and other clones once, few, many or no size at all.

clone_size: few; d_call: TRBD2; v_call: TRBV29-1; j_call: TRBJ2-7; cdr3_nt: TGCAGCACTCGGACTAGCGGGTACGAGCAGTACTTC; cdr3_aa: CSTRTSGYEQYF
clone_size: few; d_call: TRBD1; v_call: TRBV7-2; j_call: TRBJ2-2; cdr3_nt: TGTGCCAGCAGCTCTAGACAGGGGTTTAACACCGGGGAGCTGTTTTTT; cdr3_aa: CASSSRQGFNTGELFF
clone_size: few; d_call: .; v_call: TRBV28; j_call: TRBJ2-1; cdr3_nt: TGTGCCAGCAGTGACCCCATGCGCAATGAGCAGTTCTTC; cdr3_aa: CASSDPMRNEQFF
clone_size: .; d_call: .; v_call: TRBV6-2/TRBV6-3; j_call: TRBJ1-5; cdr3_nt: TGTGCCAGCGCGCAGGGCAATCAGCCCCAGCATTTT; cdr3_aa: CASAQGNQPQHF
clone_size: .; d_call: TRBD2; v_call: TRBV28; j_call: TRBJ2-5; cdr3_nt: TGTGCCAGCAGACCACTAGCGGGACCTTTAGAGACCCAGTACTTC; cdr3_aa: CASRPLAGPLETQYF
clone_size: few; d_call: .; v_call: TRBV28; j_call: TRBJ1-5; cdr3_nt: TGTGCCAGCAGTTTAGGGTTGGGCAATCAGCCCCAGCATTTT; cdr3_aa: CASSLGLGNQPQHF
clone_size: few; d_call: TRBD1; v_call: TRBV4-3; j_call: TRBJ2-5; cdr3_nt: TGCGCCAGCAGCCAAGGGGGACAGGGGAAAGAGACCCAGTACTTC; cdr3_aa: CASSQGGQGKETQYF
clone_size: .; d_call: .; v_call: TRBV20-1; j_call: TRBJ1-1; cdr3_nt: TGCAGAGCAGTTCGGGGAATGGTGAACACTGAAGCTTTCTTT; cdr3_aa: CRAVRGMVNTEAFF
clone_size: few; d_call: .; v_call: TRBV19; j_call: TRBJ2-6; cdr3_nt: TGTGCCAGTAGTATAGGGGTCTCTGGGGCCAACGTCCTGACTTTC; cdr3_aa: CASSIGVSGANVLTF
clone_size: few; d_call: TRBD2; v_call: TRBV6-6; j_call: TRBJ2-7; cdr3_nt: TGTGCCAGCAGTACACGGACTAGCTCGGAGGACGAGCAGTACTTC; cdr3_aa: CASSTRTSSEDEQYF
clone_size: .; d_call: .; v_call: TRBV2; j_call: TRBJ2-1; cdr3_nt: TGTGCCAGCCTGGTCTACAATGAGCAGTTCTTC; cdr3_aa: CASLVYNEQFF
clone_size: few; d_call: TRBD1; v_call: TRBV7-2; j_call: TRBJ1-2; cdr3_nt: TGTGCCAGCAGCTTGCCGGGACAGCGTTCCTATGGCTACACCTTC; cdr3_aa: CASSLPGQRSYGYTF
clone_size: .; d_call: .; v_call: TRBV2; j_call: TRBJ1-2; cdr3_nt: TGTGCCAGCAGTCGAACAGCGGGCGATAGGTATGGCTACACCTTC; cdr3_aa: CASSRTAGDRYGYTF
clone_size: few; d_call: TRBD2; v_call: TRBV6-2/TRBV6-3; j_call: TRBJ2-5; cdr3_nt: TGTGCCAGCAGTTACGGGACTAGCCCCCCCCAAGAGACCCAGTACTTC; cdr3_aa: CASSYGTSPPQETQYF
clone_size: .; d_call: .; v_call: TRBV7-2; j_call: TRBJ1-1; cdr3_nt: TGTGCCAGCAGCTGGTCCGGGGGCACTGAAGCTTTCTTT; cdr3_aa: CASSWSGGTEAFF
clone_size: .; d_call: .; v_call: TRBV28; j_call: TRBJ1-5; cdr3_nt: TGTGCCAGCAGGTTCAGCAAGCCGCAGGATCAGCCCCAGCATTTT; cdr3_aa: CASRFSKPQDQPQHF
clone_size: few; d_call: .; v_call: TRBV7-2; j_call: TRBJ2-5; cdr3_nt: TGTGCCAGCAGCTTAGAATCCAGGAACCAAGAGACCCAGTACTTC; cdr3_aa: CASSLESRNQETQYF
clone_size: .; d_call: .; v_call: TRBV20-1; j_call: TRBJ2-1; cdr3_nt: TGCAGTGCCCAGCGGAGGTCCTCCTACAATGAGCAGTTCTTC; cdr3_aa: CSAQRRSSYNEQFF
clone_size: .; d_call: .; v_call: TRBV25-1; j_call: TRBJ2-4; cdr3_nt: TGTGCCAGCAGTCATCGGGCAGGGTGGGAGCAGTACTTC; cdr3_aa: CASSHRAGWEQYF
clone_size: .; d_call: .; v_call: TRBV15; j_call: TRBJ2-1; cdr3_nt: TGTGCCACCACCACGTCGGTATCTGGGGGCAATGAGCAGTTCTTC; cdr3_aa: CATTTSVSGGNEQFF
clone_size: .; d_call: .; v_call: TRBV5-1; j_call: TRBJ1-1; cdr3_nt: TGCGCCAGCAGCACCTCCGGGACACCTCCGAACACTGAAGCTTTCTTT; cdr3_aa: CASSTSGTPPNTEAFF
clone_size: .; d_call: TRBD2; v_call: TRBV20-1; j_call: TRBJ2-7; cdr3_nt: TGCAATGCTAGGCGCGGGGGAGCCTCGGGAACCTACGAGCAGTACTTC; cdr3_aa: CNARRGGASGTYEQYF
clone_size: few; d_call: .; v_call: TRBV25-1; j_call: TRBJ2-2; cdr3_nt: TGTGCCAGCACCGCAGTGGGTGGGACCGGGGAGCTGTTTTTT; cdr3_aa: CASTAVGGTGELFF
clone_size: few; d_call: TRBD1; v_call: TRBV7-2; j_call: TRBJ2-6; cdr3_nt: TGTGCCAGCAGCTTAGTCCCGACAGGGAGCATCTCTGGGGCCAACGTCCTGACTTTC; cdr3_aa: CASSLVPTGSISGANVLTF
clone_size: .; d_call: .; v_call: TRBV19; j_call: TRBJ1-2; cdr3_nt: TGTGCCAGTAGTTACCAGGGAGACTATGGCTACACCTTC; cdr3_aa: CASSYQGDYGYTF
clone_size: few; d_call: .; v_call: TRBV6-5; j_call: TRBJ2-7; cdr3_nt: TGTGCCAGCAGGCCCCCACTCCAGACCACCGTCTACGAGCAGTACTTC; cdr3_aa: CASRPPLQTTVYEQYF
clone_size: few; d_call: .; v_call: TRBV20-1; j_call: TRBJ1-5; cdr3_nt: TGCAGTGCTAATGGTGGGAGCAATCAGCCCCAGCATTTT; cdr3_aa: CSANGGSNQPQHF
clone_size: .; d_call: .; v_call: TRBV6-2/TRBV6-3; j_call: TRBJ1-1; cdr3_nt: TGTGCCAGCAGTCACAGGGCGGATGTTGAAGCTTTCTTT; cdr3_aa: CASSHRADVEAFF
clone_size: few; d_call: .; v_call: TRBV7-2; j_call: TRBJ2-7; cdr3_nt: TGTGCCAGCAGCTCCTCAGGAGCGGGCGAGCAGTACTTC; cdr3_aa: CASSSSGAGEQYF
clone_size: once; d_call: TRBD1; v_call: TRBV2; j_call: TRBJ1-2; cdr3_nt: TGTGCCAGCCAGGGACAGTCGAGGCACTATGGCTACACCTTC; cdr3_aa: CASQGQSRHYGYTF
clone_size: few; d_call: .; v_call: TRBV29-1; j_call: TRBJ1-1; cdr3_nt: TGCAGCGCCCGGGACGGTGGGGGGACTGAAGCTTTCTTT; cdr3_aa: CSARDGGGTEAFF
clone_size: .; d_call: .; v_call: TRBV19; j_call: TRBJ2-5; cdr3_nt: TGTGCCAGTAAGGAGGGATCTCGGGAGACCCAGTACTTC; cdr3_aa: CASKEGSRETQYF
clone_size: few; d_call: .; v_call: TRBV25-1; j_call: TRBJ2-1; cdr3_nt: TGTGCCAGCAGTGAACACAGTCTAGGCAATGAGCAGTTCTTC; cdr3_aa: CASSEHSLGNEQFF
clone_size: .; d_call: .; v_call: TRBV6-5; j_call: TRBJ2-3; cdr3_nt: TGTGCCACTCACCCCCTCCCAAGCACAGATACGCAGTATTTT; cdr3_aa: CATHPLPSTDTQYF
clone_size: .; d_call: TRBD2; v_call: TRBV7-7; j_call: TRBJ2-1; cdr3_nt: TGTGCTAGCAGTAAGGGACTAGCGGGGAGTTCTGGGGGAAATGAGCAGTTCTTC; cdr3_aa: CASSKGLAGSSGGNEQFF
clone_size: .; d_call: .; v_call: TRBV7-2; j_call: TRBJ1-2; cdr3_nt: TGCGCCAGCAGCTTAGACTCTTGGGGCTACACCTTC; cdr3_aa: CASSLDSWGYTF
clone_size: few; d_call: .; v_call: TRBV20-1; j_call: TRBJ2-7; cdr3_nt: TGCAGTGCTATGTTAACTTACAATGAGCAGTACTTC; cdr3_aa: CSAMLTYNEQYF
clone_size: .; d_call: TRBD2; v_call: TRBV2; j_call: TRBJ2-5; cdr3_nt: TGTGCCGGCAGTTGGGATAGCGGGAGTGGAGAGACCCAGTACTTC; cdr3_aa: CAGSWDSGSGETQYF